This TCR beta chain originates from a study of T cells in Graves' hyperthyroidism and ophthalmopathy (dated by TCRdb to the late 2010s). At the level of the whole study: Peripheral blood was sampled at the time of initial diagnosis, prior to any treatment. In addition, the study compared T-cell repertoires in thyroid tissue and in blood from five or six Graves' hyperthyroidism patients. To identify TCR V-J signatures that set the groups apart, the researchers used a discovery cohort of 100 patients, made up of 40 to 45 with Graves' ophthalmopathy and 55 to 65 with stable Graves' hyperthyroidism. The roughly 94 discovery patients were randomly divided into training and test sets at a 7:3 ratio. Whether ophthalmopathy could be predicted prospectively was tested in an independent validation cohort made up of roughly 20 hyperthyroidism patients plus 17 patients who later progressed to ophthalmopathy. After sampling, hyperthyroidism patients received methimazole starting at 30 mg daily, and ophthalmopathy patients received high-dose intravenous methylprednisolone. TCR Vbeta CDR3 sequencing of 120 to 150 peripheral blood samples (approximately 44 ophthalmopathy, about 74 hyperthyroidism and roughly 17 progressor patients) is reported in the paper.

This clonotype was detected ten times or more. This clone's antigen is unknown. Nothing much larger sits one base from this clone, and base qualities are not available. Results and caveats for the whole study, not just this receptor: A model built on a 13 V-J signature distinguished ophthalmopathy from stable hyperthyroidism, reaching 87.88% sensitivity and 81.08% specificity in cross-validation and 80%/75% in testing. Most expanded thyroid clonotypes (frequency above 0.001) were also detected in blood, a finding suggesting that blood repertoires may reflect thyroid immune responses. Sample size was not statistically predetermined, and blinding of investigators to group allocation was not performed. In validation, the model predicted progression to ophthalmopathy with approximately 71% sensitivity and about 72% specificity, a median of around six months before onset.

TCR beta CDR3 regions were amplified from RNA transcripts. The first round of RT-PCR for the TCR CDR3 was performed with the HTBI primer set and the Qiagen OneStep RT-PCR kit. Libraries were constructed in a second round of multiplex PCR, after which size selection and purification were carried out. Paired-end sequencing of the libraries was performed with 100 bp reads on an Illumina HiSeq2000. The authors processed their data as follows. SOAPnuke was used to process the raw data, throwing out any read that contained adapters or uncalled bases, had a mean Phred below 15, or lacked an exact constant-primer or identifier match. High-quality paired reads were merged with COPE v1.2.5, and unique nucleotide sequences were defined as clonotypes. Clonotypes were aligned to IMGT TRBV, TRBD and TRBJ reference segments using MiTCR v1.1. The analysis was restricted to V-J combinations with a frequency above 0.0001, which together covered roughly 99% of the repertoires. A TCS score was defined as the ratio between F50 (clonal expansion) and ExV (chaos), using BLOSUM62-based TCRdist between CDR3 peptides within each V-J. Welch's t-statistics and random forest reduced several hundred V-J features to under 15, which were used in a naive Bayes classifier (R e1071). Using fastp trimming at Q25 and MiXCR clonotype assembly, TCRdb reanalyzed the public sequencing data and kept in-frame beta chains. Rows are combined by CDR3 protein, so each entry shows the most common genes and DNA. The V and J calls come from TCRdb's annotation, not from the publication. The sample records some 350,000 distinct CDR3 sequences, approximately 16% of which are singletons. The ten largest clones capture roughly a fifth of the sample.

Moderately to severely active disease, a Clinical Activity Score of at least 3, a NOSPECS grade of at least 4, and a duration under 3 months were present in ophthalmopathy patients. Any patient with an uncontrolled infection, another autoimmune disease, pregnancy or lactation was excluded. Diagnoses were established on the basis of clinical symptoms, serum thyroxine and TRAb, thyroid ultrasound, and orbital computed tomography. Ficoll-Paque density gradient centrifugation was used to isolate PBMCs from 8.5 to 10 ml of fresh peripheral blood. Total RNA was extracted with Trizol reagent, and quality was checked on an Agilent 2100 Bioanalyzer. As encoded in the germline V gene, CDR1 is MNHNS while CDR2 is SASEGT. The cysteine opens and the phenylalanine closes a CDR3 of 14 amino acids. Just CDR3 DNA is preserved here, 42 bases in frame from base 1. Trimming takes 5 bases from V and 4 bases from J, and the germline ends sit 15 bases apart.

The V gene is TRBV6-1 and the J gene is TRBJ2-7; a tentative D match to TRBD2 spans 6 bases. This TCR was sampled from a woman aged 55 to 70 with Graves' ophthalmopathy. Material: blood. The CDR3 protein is CASSLLAPGYEQYF. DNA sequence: TGTGCCAGCAGTCTACTAGCACCCGGGTACGAGCAGTACTTC.